Listed below are T cell receptor beta chains from one sample, sequenced in a study of neurological immune-mediated disorders. In TCRdb, the 5' RACE reads were re-called with MiXCR into one record per CDR3 protein. Among approximately 23,000 distinct CDR3 sequences, 10% were seen once, and the ten largest hold 20% to 25%. Sequenced input: PBMCs. These TCRs come from an older woman with HTLV-1-associated myelopathy (HAM/TSP). Each CDR3 is given with its conserved first and last residue. Fields, in order: V gene, J gene, clone size, D gene, CDR3 protein, CDR3 DNA. D genes are given only for firm matches. Only some rows state a clone size, as once, few, many or a class for expanded clones.

TRBV5-6,TRBJ2-7,medium-sized,NA,CASSYSGTVSGEQYF,TGTGCCAGCAGCTACTCCGGGACAGTGAGCGGGGAGCAGTACTTC
TRBV7-8,TRBJ1-4,many,TRBD1,CASSLRGLGEKLFF,TGTGCCAGCAGCTTGAGGGGGCTCGGTGAAAAACTGTTTTTT
TRBV12-3/TRBV12-4,TRBJ1-1,few,NA,CASSYLPLGTGTEAFF,TGTGCCAGCAGTTACCTACCCTTGGGGACGGGGACTGAAGCTTTCTTT
TRBV20-1,TRBJ2-3,many,NA,CSGGDPSTDTQYF,TGCAGTGGAGGGGACCCGAGCACAGATACGCAGTATTTT
TRBV4-1,TRBJ2-3,many,TRBD2,CASSLRGASSTDTQYF,TGCGCCAGCAGCCTGCGGGGGGCCTCTAGCACAGATACGCAGTATTTT
TRBV7-2,TRBJ1-6,many,NA,CASSLTGTGLNSPLHF,TGTGCCAGCAGCTTAACCGGGACCGGCTTAAATTCACCCCTCCACTTT
TRBV20-1,TRBJ2-1,many,NA,CSARPAGPTYNEQFF,TGCAGTGCTAGACCGGCGGGGCCGACCTACAATGAGCAGTTCTTC
TRBV6-5,TRBJ1-1,many,NA,CASLPGLGRDGNTEAFF,TGTGCCAGCCTGCCGGGCCTAGGAAGGGATGGGAACACTGAAGCTTTCTTT
TRBV5-6,TRBJ2-3,many,NA,CASSLRGPTDTQYF,TGTGCCAGCAGCCTGAGGGGACCCACAGATACGCAGTATTTT
TRBV3-1,TRBJ1-3,many,NA,CASSRGNTIYF,TGTGCCAGCAGCCGGGGAAACACCATATATTTT
TRBV20-1,TRBJ2-1,NA,TRBD2,CSAGLGGTYNEQFF,TGCAGTGCTGGCCTCGGGGGGACCTACAATGAGCAGTTCTTC
TRBV19,TRBJ1-5,many,NA,CASSIHDGLDQPQHF,TGTGCCAGTAGTATCCATGACGGGCTAGATCAGCCCCAGCATTTT
TRBV27,TRBJ1-4,many,NA,CASSLAGGEEKLFF,TGTGCCAGCAGTTTGGCCGGTGGGGAGGAAAAACTGTTTTTT
TRBV29-1,TRBJ1-1,NA,NA,CSSREGNTEAFF,TGCAGCTCCCGGGAGGGGAACACTGAAGCTTTCTTT
TRBV5-6,TRBJ2-1,many,TRBD2,CASSSGGLRPEQFF,TGTGCCAGCAGCTCGGGGGGACTTCGCCCTGAGCAGTTCTTC
TRBV11-2,TRBJ2-3,many,NA,CASSASSWPSTDTQYF,TGTGCCAGCAGCGCCTCTAGCTGGCCTAGCACAGATACGCAGTATTTT
TRBV7-9,TRBJ2-3,medium-sized,NA,CASSLAEGTDTQYF,TGTGCCAGCAGCTTAGCTGAAGGCACAGATACGCAGTATTTT
TRBV20-1,TRBJ2-1,NA,NA,CSARRAANEQFF,TGCAGTGCTAGGCGGGCGGCCAATGAGCAGTTCTTC
TRBV12-3/TRBV12-4,TRBJ1-5,many,NA,CASSFGEISNQPQHF,TGTGCCAGCAGTTTTGGGGAGATTAGCAATCAGCCCCAGCATTTT
TRBV20-1,TRBJ2-1,many,NA,CSARDWQGKNEQFF,TGCAGTGCTAGAGATTGGCAGGGGAAAAATGAGCAGTTCTTC